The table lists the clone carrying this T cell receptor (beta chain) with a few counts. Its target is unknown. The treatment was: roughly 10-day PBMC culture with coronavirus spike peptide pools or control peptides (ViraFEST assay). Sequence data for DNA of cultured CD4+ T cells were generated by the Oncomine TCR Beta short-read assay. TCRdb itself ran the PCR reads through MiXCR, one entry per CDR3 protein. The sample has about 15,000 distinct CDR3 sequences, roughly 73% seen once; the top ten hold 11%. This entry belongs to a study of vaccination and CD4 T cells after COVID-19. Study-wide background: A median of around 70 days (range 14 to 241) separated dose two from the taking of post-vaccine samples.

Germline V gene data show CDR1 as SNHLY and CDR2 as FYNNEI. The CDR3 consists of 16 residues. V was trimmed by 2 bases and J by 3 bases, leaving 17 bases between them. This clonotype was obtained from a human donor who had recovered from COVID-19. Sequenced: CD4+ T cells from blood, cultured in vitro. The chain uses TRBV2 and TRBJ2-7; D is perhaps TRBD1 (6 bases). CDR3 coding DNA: TGTGCCAGCAGTGAATCGGTCCCCAGGGGCCACTACGAGCAGTACTTC. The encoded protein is CASSESVPRGHYEQYF. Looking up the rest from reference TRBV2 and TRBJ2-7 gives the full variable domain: EPEVTQTPSHQVTQMGQEVILRCVPISNHLYFYWYRQILGQKVEFLVSFYNNEISEKSEIFDDQFSVERPDGSNFTLKIRSTKLEDSAMYFCASSESVPRGHYEQYFGPGTRLTVT.